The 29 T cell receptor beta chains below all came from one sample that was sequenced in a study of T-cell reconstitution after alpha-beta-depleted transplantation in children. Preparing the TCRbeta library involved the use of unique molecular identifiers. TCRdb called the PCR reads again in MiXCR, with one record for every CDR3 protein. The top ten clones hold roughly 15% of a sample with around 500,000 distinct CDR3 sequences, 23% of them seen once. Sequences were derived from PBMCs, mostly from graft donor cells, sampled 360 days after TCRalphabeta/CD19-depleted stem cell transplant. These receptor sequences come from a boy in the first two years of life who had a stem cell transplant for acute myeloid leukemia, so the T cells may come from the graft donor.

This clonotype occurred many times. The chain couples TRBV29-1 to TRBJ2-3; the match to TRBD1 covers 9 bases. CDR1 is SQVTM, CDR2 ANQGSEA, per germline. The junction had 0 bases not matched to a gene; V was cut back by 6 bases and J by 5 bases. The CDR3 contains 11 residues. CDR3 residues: CSVDRGDTQYF. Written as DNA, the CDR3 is TGCAGCGTGGACAGGGGAGATACGCAGTATTTT.

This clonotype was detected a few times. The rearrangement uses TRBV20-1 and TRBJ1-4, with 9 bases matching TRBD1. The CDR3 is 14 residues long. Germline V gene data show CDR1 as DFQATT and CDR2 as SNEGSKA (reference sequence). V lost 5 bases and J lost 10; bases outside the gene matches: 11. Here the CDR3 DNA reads TGCAGTGCTCCCGCCGGACAGGGGTATCCAAAACTGTTTTTT. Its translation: CSAPAGQGYPKLFF.

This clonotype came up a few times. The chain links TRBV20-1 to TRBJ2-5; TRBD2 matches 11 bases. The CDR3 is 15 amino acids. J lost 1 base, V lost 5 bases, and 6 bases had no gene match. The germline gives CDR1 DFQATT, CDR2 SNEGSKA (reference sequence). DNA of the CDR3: TGCAGTGCTGGGCCTAGCGGGGGGATCCAAGAGACCCAGTACTTC. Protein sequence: CSAGPSGGIQETQYF.

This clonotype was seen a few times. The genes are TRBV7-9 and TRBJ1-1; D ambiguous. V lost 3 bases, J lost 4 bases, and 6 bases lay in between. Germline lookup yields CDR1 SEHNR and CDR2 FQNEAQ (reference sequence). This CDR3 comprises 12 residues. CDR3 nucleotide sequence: TGTGCCAGCAGCTTCCGGGTCACTGAAGCTTTCTTT. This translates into CASSFRVTEAFF.

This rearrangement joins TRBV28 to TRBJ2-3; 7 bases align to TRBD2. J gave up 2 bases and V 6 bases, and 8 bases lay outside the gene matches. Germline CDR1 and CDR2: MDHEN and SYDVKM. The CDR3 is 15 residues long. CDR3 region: CASSYSSGYTDTQYF. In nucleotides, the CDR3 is TGTGCCAGCAGCTACTCTAGCGGCTACACAGATACGCAGTATTTT.

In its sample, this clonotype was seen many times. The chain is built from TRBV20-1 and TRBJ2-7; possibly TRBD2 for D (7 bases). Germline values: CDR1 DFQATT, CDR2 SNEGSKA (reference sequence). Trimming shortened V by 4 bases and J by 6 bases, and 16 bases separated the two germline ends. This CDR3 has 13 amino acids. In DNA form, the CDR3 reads TGCAGTGCTAATCGGGGGGCGCCTACCGAGCAGTACTTC. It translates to CSANRGAPTEQYF.

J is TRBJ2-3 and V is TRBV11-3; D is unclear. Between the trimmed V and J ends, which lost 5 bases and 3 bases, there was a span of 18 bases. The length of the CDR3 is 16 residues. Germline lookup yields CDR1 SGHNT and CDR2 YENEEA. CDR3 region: CASSDRALLGTDTQYF. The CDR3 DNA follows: TGTGCCAGCAGCGACCGGGCACTCTTGGGAACAGATACGCAGTATTTT. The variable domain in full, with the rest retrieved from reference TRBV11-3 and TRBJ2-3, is EAGVVQSPRYKIIEKKQPVAFWCNPISGHNTLYWYLQNLGQGPELLIRYENEEAVDDSQLPKDRFSAERLKGVDSTLKIQPAELGDSAVYLCASSDRALLGTDTQYFGPGTRLTVL.

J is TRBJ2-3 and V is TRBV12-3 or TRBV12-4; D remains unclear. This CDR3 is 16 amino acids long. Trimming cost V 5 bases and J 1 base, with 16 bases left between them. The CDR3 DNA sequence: TGTGCCAGCAGTCCCTTCGGCCGCTCGGGCACAGATACGCAGTATTTT. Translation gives CASSPFGRSGTDTQYF.

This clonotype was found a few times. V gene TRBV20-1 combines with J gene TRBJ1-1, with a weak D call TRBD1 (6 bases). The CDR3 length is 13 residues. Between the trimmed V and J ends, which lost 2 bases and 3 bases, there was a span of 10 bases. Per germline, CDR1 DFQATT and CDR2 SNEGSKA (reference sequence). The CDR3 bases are TGCAGTGCTAGATGGACAGCAGACACTGAAGCTTTCTTT. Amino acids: CSARWTADTEAFF.

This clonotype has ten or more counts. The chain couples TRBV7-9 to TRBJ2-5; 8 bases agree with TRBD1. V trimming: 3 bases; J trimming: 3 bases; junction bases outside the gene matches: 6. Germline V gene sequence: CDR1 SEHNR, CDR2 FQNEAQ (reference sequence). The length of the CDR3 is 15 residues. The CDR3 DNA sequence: TGTGCCAGCAGCTTGGACAGGGAGCTGGAAGAGACCCAGTACTTC. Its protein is CASSLDRELEETQYF.

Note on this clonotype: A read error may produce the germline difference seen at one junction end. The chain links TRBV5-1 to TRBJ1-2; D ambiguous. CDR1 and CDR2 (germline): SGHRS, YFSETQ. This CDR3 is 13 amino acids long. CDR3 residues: CASSLAANYGYTF. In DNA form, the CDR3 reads TGTGCCAGCAGTTTAGCAGCTAACTATGGCTACACCTTC.

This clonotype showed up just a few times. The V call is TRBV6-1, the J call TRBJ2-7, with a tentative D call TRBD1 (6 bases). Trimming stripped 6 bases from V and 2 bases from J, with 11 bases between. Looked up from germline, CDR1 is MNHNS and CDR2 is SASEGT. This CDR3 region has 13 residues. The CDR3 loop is CASSKDRTYEQYV. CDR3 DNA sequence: TGTGCCAGCAGCAAAGACAGGACCTACGAGCAGTACGTC.

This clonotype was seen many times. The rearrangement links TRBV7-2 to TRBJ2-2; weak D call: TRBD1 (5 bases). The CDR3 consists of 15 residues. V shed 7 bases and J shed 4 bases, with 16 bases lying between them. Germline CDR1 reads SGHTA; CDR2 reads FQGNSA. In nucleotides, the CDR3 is TGTGCCAGCAACCCTCGAGGACACACCACCGGGGAGCTGTTTTTT. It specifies CASNPRGHTTGELFF. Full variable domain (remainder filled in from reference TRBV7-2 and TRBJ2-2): GAGVSQSPSNKVTEKGKDVELRCDPISGHTALYWYRQSLGQGLEFLIYFQGNSAPDKSGLPSDRFSAERTGGSVSTLTIQRTQQEDSAVYLCASNPRGHTTGELFFGEGSRLTVL.

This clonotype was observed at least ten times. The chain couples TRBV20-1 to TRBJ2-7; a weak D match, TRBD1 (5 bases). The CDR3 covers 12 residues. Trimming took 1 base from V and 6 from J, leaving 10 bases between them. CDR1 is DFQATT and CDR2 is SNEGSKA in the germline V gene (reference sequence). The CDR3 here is CSARAPGLEQYV. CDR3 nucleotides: TGCAGTGCTAGAGCCCCAGGGCTCGAGCAGTACGTC.

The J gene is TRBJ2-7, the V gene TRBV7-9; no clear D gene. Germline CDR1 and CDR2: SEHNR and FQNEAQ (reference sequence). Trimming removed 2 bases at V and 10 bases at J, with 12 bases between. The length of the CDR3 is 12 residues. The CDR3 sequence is CASSLSGEAQYF. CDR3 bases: TGTGCCAGCAGCTTATCCGGCGAGGCCCAGTACTTC.

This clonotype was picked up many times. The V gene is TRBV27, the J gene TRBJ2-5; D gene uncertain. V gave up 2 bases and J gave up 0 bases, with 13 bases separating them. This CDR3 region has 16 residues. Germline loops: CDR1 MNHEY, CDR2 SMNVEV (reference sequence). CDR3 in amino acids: CASSLRAFGNQETQYF. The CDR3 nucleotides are TGTGCCAGCAGTTTAAGGGCTTTCGGAAACCAAGAGACCCAGTACTTC.

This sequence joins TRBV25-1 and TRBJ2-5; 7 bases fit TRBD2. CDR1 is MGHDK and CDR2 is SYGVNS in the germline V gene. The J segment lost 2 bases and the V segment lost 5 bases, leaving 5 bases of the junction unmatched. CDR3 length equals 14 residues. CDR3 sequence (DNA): TGTGCCAGCAGTACTCTGGGGGGGCAAGAGACCCAGTACTTC. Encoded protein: CASSTLGGQETQYF.

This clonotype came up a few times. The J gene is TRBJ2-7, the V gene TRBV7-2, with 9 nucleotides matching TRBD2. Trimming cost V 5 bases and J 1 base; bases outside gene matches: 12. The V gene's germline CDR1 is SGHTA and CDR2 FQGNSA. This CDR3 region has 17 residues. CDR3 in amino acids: CASSIAGGTSVSYEQYF. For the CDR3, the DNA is TGTGCCAGCAGCATTGCGGGAGGGACGTCGGTTTCCTACGAGCAGTACTTC.

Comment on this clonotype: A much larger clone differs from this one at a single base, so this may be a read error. The CDR3 DNA is TGTGCCAGCAGCTTTGTGGACAGGGAAAAGGGCCTGACTTTC. This translates into CASSFVDREKGLTF. This rearrangement joins TRBV11-3 to TRBJ2-6; the match to TRBD1 covers 8 bases. The germline V gene has CDR1 SGHNT and CDR2 YENEEA. The CDR3 is made up of 14 amino acids. Unmatched junction bases numbered 10, after V lost 3 bases and J lost 15 bases.

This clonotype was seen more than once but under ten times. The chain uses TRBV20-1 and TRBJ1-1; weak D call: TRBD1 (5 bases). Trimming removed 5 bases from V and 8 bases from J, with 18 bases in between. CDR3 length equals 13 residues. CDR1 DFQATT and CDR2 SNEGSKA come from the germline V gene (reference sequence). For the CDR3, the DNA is TGCAGTGCTCCTGGCCGGGGGATCGGCGAAGCTTTCTTT. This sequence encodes CSAPGRGIGEAFF.

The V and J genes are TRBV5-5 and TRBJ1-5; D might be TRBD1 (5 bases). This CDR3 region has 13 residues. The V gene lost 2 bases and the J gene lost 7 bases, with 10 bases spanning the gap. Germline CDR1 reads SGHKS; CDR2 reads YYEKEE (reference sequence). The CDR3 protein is CASSFREEQPQHF. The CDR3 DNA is TGTGCCAGCAGCTTCAGGGAGGAGCAGCCCCAGCATTTT.

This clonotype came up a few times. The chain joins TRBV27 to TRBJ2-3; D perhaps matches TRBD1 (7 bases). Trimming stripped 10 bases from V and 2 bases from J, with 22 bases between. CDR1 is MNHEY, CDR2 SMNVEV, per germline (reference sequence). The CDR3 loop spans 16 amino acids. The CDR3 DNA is TGTGCCACCACCGGGGCGAGGGGGCGGGACACAGATACGCAGTATTTT. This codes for CATTGARGRDTDTQYF.

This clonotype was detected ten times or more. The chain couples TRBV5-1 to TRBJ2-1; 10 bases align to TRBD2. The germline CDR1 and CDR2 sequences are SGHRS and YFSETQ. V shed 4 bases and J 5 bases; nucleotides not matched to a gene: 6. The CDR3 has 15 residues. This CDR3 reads CASSLTSGVNNEQFF. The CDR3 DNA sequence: TGCGCCAGCAGCCTTACTAGCGGGGTGAACAATGAGCAGTTCTTC.

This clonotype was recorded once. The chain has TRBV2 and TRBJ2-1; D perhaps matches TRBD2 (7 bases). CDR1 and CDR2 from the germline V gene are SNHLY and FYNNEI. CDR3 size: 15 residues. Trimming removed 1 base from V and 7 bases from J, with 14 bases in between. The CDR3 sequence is CASSEDWGGRNEQFF. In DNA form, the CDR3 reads TGTGCCAGCAGTGAAGATTGGGGGGGCAGGAATGAGCAGTTCTTC.

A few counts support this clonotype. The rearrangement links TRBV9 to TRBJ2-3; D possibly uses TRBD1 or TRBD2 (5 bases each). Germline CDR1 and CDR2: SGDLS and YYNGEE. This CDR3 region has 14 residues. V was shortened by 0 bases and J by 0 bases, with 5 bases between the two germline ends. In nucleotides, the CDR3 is TGTGCCAGCAGCGTAGGGGACAGCACAGATACGCAGTATTTT. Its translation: CASSVGDSTDTQYF.

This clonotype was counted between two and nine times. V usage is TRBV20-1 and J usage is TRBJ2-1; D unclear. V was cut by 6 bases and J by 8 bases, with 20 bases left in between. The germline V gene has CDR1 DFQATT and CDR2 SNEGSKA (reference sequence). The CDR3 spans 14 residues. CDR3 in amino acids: CSATGVGLQYEQFF. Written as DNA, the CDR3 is TGCAGTGCAACGGGTGTAGGCTTGCAATATGAGCAGTTCTTC.

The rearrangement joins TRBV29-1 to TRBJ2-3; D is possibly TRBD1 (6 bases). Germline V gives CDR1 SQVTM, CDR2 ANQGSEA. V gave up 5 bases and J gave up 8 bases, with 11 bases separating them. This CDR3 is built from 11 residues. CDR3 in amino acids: CSVPDRLTQYF. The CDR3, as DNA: TGCAGCGTTCCTGACAGGCTTACGCAGTATTTT.

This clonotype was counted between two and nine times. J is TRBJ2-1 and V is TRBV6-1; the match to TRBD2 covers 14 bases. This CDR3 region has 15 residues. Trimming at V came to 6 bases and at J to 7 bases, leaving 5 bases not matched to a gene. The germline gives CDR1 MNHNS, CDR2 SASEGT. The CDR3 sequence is CASRTGTSGGNEQFF. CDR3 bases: TGTGCCAGCAGGACCGGGACTAGCGGGGGAAATGAGCAGTTCTTC.

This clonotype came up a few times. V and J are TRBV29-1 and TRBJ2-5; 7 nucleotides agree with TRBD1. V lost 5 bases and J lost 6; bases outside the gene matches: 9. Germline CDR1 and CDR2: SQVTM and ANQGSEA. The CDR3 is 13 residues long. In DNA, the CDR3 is TGCAGCGTTACCGAACAGGGGAAGAAGACCCAGTACTTC. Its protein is CSVTEQGKKTQYF.